Given below is one TCR beta chain in context. Its antigen is not yet known. Base qualities are not provided; no much larger clone lies one nucleotide away. What this sample's time point label stands for: week 47, end of study. Each vaccine dose was 300 ug of a 20-mer mutant IDH1 peptide in Montanide, given subcutaneously with topical imiquimod. Patients were given eight vaccinations, in weeks 1, 3, 5, 7, 11, 15, 19 and 23, which matched visits V03 through V10. The donors had newly diagnosed IDH1-mutant astrocytomas of WHO grade 3 or 4 that showed loss of nuclear ATRX. The samples were drawn from NOA16, a multicentre, single-arm, open-label phase I trial in Germany that tested a mutant IDH1 peptide vaccine in humans for the first time. The DNeasy Blood and Tissue Kit was used to extract genomic DNA from EDTA blood for TCRB sequencing. This sample is part of a study of a mutant IDH1 vaccine in newly diagnosed glioma (dated by TCRdb to the early 2020s). For the study in its entirety: Vaccination was initiated 4-6 weeks after radiotherapy alone, or concurrently with temozolomide cycles in the chemotherapy-containing groups. Prior to enrollment, patients had been given standard therapy consisting of radiotherapy alone, temozolomide alone, or radiochemotherapy with temozolomide, with the combination given to most patients. For exploratory analyses, about 25 treated patients had longitudinal TCRB deep sequencing done wherever samples were available. The week-35 safety follow-up was designated visit V12, and the week-47 end of study was designated visit V13. Six visits were used for peripheral blood collection: V03 (baseline), V05, V07, V10, V12 and V13. The roughly 32 treated patients were roughly 62% male and about 40% female, with a mean age of 40.4 years. What the authors observed across the whole study: Pseudoprogression appeared unrelated to alterations in the top peripheral T cell clonotypes detected by TCRB sequencing. Availability determined which PBMC samples were chosen for TCRB deep sequencing. Across multiple MHC alleles, vaccine-induced immune responses were seen in just over 90% of patients. The authors stated that sample limitations prevented analyses of patient blood samples from being reproduced.

The library was generated by the immunoSEQ multiplex PCR assay. The hsTCRB Kit was used according to the manufacturer's protocol to amplify rearranged TCR beta chain sequences. An Illumina MiSeq was used to sequence the TCRB libraries. As for the authors' bioinformatics: The proprietary platform of the kit vendor was used for demultiplexing, trimming and gene mapping. Here the immuneACCESS table is served through TCRdb, limited to in-frame sequences with V and J called. Missing clones are a known gap in these copies; in checked studies unresolved V genes cover under half, and the rest lacks a known reason. V and J calls and clone size are copied from that table; D and trimming were computed from the DNA. The sample table holds around 61,000 clones, of which over 70% were seen once. In total, the top ten clones hold around 5% of the sample. The sample was PBMCs, taken from a glioma patient whose treatment included an IDH1 peptide vaccine. The sequence was collected from a middle-aged man with glioma.

CDR3 loop: CSVDPDRGEQFF. DNA sequence: TGCAGCGTTGATCCGGACAGGGGCGAGCAGTTCTTC. The chain joins TRBV29-1 to TRBJ2-1, with 9 central nucleotides matching TRBD1. Taken from cysteine to phenylalanine, the CDR3 has 12 residues. Only CDR3 DNA is held: 36 bases, read in frame from base 1. V is cut back by 3 bases and J by 10 bases, with 4 bases in the junction unmatched. Via the germline V gene, CDR1 is SQVTM and CDR2 ANQGSEA.